The T cell receptor beta chain described here comes from a study of cytomegalovirus exposure and HLA in healthy donors. Study at large: The early release's HLA-typed donors yielded about 85 million unique TCRs.

PCR involved 60 Vbeta and 13 Jbeta primers. Produced via immunoSEQ multiplex PCR; TCRdb's table is partial and in-frame only. In total, the table holds roughly 190,000 clones. CDR1 is GTSNPN, CDR2 SVGIG, per germline (reference sequence). V lost 3 bases and J 6 bases, leaving 15 bases between the germline ends. The CDR3 loop spans 14 amino acids. The receptor was derived from a woman in her late teens or twenties in good health and CMV-seropositive. Sequenced sample: PBMCs. The V and J genes are TRBV30 and TRBJ2-1, with TRBD1 as a possible D gene (6 bases). For the CDR3, the DNA is TGTGCCTGGAGCCAGGGGACGTCGATCAATGAGCAGTTCTTC. Amino acids: CAWSQGTSINEQFF. Variable domain in full (rest from reference TRBV30 and TRBJ2-1): SQTIHQWPATLVQPVGSPLSLECTVEGTSNPNLYWYRQAAGRGLQLLFYSVGIGQISSEVPQNLSASRPQDRQFILSSKKLLLSDSGFYLCAWSQGTSINEQFFGPGTRLTVL.